This T cell receptor beta chain derives from a study of control samples from healthy donors and cancer patients. Unmatched junction bases numbered 5, after V lost 3 bases and J lost 5 bases. This CDR3 spans 14 amino acids. The germline gives CDR1 MDHEN, CDR2 SYDVKM. Only in-frame clones appear in the TCRdb table, and some are missing; sequencing was by immunoSEQ multiplex PCR. The table lists 130,000 to 150,000 clones, 80% to 95% of them singletons. The sequenced sample was blood. The gene calls are TRBV28 and TRBJ1-2, with 8 nucleotides matching TRBD1. This TCR came from a man aged 30-40 years in good health. The CDR3 DNA follows: TGTGCCAGCAGTTTTCAGGGGGCACATTATGGCTACACCTTC. It encodes CASSFQGAHYGYTF.